The entry that follows covers one TCR beta chain sequence. Its target antigen remains unknown. No base-level quality is on record; no much larger clone is a single base apart. Libraries were constructed by the immunoSEQ multiplex PCR assay. For the multiplex PCR, a mixture combining 60 forward primers for TCR Vbeta segments and 13 reverse primers for TCR Jbeta segments was used. The CDR3 region of rearranged TCR beta genes was amplified from genomic DNA with a multiplex PCR assay. The amplified TCR beta libraries were sequenced on the Illumina HiSeq System as 87-base-pair reads. Per the source publication's procedure: In a later analysis, roughly 80 million unique TCR beta chains were counted across the approximately 640 repertoires, and approximately 11 million of these chains were shared by at least two donors. To remove PCR and sequencing errors, raw reads were error-corrected and collapsed into unique sequences using a nearest-neighbor algorithm that merged closely related sequences. CDR3 sequences were aligned to IMGT reference sequences to assign V, D and J gene segments. For a sequence to be retained, a match of at least six nucleotides was required to both a V gene segment and a J gene segment. A rearrangement was called productive if the CDR3 had no stop codons and remained in frame with V and J, and every other rearrangement was called non-productive. CDR3 was defined by IMGT convention, running from the second conserved V-encoded cysteine to the conserved J-encoded phenylalanine. In an earlier analysis of approximately 590 of the donors, sequences lacking an unambiguous match to a single V gene segment were excluded. In an earlier analysis of several hundred of the donors, a V segment was called functional when productive rearrangements were above 56.7%, and segregating when the standard deviation between donors exceeded 5%. A statistical classification framework was built for diagnosing cytomegalovirus status from the catalog of TCR beta chain sequences. In a later analysis, TCR nucleotide sequences were compared against IMGT/GENE-DB human TR gene sequences so that V and J genes could be assigned. A later analysis assigned CDR3 sequences and most-parsimonious VDJ recombination scenarios with the TCRdist pipeline. A later analysis defined each TCR beta chain by its CDR3 amino acid sequence plus V-gene family, and excluded reads lacking a unique V-gene family. In a later analysis, nearly 600 highly shared, low-generation-probability nucleotide sequences were removed to address suspected cross-contamination and a sequencing artifact. In a later analysis, a clonal expansion index was calculated for each public chain from normalized within-repertoire ranks of inferred template counts. Generation probabilities in a later analysis came from a VDJ recombination model fitted to out-of-frame rearrangements, and those results were checked against IGoR. In a later analysis, TCR-TCR, TCR-HLA and TCR-CMV co-occurrence was scored with hypergeometric tests, and a repertoire-size bias correction was applied to TCR pairs. To estimate false discovery rates, a later analysis permuted the HLA or CMV assignments 20 times. In a later analysis, co-occurring TCRs were grouped using DBSCAN, and TCRdist sequence similarity was added for clustering within HLA-allele-positive subsets. For co-occurrence clustering, repertoires with fewer than 30,000 or more than 120,000 public chains were excluded, along with four or five repertoires with anomalous nucleotide sharing. Drawn from immuneACCESS, this table holds only the in-frame rearrangements with V and J called that TCRdb kept. Clones are partly lost; checked studies trace under half to an unresolved V gene and leave the rest unexplained. V and J calls and clone size are copied from that table; D and trimming were computed from the DNA. Across this sample there are 100,000 to 150,000 clones, with approximately 80% seen only once. The ten largest clonotypes hold roughly 3.5% of the sample.

The data are from a study of cytomegalovirus exposure and HLA in healthy donors listed by TCRdb under 2017. Study-level background: An earlier analysis of roughly 630 of the donors reported 250 to 300 Gb of sequence data and 117 million unique TCR beta sequences from about 179 million T cells. An early release covering approximately 600 HLA-typed donors comprised approximately 300 gigabases of sequencing data and 65 million to 100 million unique TCR sequences. Among the roughly 400 genotyped donors, around 79% belonged to the genetic ancestry cluster associated with self-reported Caucasian donors. The study aimed to test whether cataloging public T cell receptors could reveal signatures of past pathogen exposure. The study used immunosequencing to profile the T cell repertoires of 600 to 850 subjects and linked those repertoires to cytomegalovirus serostatus. In addition to the first cohort of around 670 subjects, a separate validation cohort of approximately 130 different subjects was used. The study combined high-throughput TCR immunosequencing, statistical association of individual TCRs with disease status, and machine learning to predict cytomegalovirus infection status. In a later analysis, previously published TCR beta repertoires from about 670 donors were re-analyzed and high-resolution HLA genotyping was added so that TCR occurrence patterns could be studied. In the later analysis, no new phenotypic data were used to find candidate immune exposures; instead, reliance was placed on TCR beta sequences and their occurrence across donors. An earlier analysis of 587 of the donors used high-throughput TCR beta sequencing to judge whether each TCR beta V gene segment behaved as functional or pseudogenic. Donor age, sex, ethnicity and CMV serostatus were collected together with the repertoire data. In a later genetic analysis, genome-wide SNP genotypes for about 55% of the roughly 700 donors were used, and that subset was treated as a discovery cohort. Every repertoire in the discovery cohort had been generated on one and the same sequencing platform. HLA typing included class I and class II loci at four-digit resolution. The number of donors typed differed by locus, with roughly 620-640 for A, B, C, DRB1 and DQB1, around 500 for DQA1, over 600 for DPA1, and around 450 for DPB1. Roughly 5 DR-DQ haplotypes were handled as single units for association and clustering, since linkage in the cohort was strong. On average, roughly 240,000 unique TCR beta nucleotide sequences were sequenced per donor among about 400 genotyped donors of the cohort, with 15% to 20% of those sequences being non-productive. Summary of the overall study and its limitations: The study gave a list of some 150 TCR beta chains associated with cytomegalovirus. Most TCR sequences were seen in very few donors, while some public TCRs were found in many individuals. Cytomegalovirus status was reported to be diagnosed by the classifier with high specificity and sensitivity in both the original and validation cohorts. Presence/absence analyses assumed roughly uniform sequencing depth across donors, an assumption that may not hold. Because HLA typing was missing for some donors at each locus, association tests included only the typed subset. In a later analysis, most CMV-associated TCR beta chains were found to appear HLA-restricted, with HLA associations seemingly driven largely by CMV exposure. Because the 87-base-pair reads could not distinguish some IMGT-functional V segments, including TRBV6-2 and TRBV6-3, those segments were excluded. Compared with the 666-donor mean, donors in an Asian-associated ancestry cluster had fewer N-insertions in productive TCRs, according to a later genetic analysis. In a later analysis, HLA-associated TCR beta chains were found to be more clonally expanded and to have lower generation probabilities than equally common non-associated chains. Strong co-occurrence of HLA alleles, especially DR and DQ, made assigning TCR associations to individual alleles difficult. Because counts were too low, 15 to 20 rarely observed V segments, including chromosome 9 orphons, were left out of the earlier analysis of about 620 of the donors. A group of highly shared sequence variants was considered likely to be a technical artifact of the sequencing pipeline. A later analysis associated about 17,000 TCR beta sequences with specific HLA alleles at a false discovery rate of 0.05. According to a later analysis, TCR association rates differed among HLA loci, with DRB1 alleles showing the most associated TCRs and HLA-C alleles showing the fewest. The only immune exposure information available for the cohort was CMV serostatus. According to a later analysis, parvovirus B19, influenza, CMV and Epstein-Barr virus appeared linked to several top co-occurrence clusters. This cohort had only TCR beta chains sequenced, and the lack of alpha or paired-chain data limited which features could be detected. In a later genetic analysis, a missense DCLRE1C variant was associated with V-gene and J-gene trimming of TCR beta chains, and the association was replicated in an independent cohort. A further reported finding was that TCR beta sequences accurately predicted the HLA-A and HLA-B alleles for most subjects in the first cohort. In vitro tests confirmed that a few of the cytomegalovirus-associated TCR beta chains recognize cytomegalovirus antigens. Linkage disequilibrium might explain the correlated functional status among segregating V segments, but an unknown experimental factor could not be ruled out. In an earlier analysis of several hundred of the donors, most TCR beta V segments were observed in productive rearrangements about 90% or about 30% of the time, broadly matching IMGT annotations. According to the authors, the approach could potentially be generalized to other disease states and immunological phenotypes.

The trim is 4 bases for V and 0 bases for J, with a gap of 19 bases between the germline ends. Sequences SGHRS (CDR1) and YFSETQ (CDR2) are obtained from the germline V gene. There are 17 amino acids in the CDR3, from cysteine to phenylalanine inclusive. The read is trimmed to its CDR3 DNA, 51 bases read in frame from base 1. The cohort was made up of about 610 healthy bone marrow donors. At the time of sampling, all cohort members were nominally healthy, though unrecorded immune exposures were likely present. CMV serostatus was positive for 289 and negative for about 55% of the 666 cohort members, and was not recorded for this donor. Each donor provided a peripheral blood sample, and peripheral blood mononuclear cells were used for TCR beta sequencing. Genomic DNA was extracted from the blood cell samples with the Qiagen DNeasy Blood Extraction Kit.

Rearrangement joined TRBV5-1 to TRBJ1-1, with a weak D call of TRBD1 (6 bases match). Sequencing was carried out using PBMCs. The receptor comes from a human donor in good health. The CDR3 reads as follows: CASSPDRLRRMNTEAFF. The sequence in DNA is TGCGCCAGCAGCCCCGACAGGTTGAGGCGGATGAACACTGAAGCTTTCTTT. With the rest looked up from the reference TRBV5-1 and TRBJ1-1 genes rather than sequenced, the full variable domain is KAGVTQTPRYLIKTRGQQVTLSCSPISGHRSVSWYQQTPGQGLQFLFEYFSETQRNKGNFPGRFSGRQFSNSRSEMNVSTLELGDSALYLCASSPDRLRRMNTEAFFGQGTRLTVV.